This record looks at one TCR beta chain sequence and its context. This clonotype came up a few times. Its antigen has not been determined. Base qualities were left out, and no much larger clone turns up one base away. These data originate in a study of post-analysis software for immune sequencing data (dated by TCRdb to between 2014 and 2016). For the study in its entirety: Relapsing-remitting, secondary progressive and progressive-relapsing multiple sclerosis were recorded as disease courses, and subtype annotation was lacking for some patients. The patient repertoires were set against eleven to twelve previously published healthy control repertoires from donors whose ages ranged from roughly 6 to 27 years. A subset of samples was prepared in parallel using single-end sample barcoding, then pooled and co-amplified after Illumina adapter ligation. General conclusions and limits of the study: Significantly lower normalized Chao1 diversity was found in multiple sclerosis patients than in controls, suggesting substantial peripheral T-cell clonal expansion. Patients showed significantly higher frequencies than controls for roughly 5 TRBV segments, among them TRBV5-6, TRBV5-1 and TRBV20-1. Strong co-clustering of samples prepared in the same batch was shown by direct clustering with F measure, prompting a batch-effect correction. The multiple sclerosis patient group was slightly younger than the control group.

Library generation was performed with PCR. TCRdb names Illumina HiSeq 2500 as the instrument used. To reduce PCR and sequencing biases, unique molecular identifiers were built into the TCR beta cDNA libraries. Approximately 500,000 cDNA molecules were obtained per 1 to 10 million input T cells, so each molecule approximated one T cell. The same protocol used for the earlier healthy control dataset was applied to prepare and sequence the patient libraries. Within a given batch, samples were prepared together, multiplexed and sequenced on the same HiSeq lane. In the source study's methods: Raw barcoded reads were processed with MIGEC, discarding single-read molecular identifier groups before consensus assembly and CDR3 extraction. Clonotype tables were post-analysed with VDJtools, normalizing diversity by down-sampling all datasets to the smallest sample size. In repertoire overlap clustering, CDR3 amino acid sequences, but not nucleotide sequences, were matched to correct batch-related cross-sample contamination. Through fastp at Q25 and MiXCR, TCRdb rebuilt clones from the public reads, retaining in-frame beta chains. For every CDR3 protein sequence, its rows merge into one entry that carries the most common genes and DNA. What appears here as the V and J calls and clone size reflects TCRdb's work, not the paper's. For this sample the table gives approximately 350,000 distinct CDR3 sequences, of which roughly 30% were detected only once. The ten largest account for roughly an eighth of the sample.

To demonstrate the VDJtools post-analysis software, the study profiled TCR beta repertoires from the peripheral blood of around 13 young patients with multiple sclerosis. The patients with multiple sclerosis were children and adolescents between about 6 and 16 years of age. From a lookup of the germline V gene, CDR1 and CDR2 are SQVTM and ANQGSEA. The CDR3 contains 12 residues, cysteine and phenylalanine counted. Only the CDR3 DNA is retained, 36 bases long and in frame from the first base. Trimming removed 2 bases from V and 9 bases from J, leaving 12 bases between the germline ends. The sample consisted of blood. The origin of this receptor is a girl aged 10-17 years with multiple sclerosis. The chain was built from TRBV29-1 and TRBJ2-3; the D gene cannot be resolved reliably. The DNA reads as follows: TGCAGCGTTGAATCCGGCGGCCAGACGCAGTATTTT. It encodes CSVESGGQTQYF.